These 21 T cell receptor beta chains were all obtained from the same sample, sequenced in a study of blood T cell repertoires in COVID-19. Here immunoSEQ multiplex PCR was the method, and the copy in TCRdb shows in-frame clones only, minus some. The sample lists 75,000 to 80,000 clones; roughly nine tenths were seen once. The sequenced material came from peripheral blood. The receptor set was obtained from a human donor in a cohort sampled during active COVID-19.

The chain links TRBV30 to TRBJ1-2; the D is unclear. Germline V gene sequence: CDR1 GTSNPN, CDR2 SVGIG (reference sequence). This CDR3 has 13 residues. V lost 1 base and J 6 bases, leaving 12 bases between the germline ends. The CDR3 reads CAWSAGLLNGYTF. In DNA form, the CDR3 reads TGTGCCTGGAGTGCCGGACTCCTGAATGGCTACACCTTC.

This rearrangement joins TRBV27 to TRBJ2-3; 7 bases match TRBD2. This CDR3 has 14 amino acids. Germline CDR1 reads MNHEY; CDR2 reads SMNVEV (reference sequence). J gave up 2 bases and V 11 bases, and 10 bases lay outside the gene matches. In DNA, the CDR3 is TGTGCCGGGGGGAGGGAGCGAAACACAGATACGCAGTATTTT. Its translation: CAGGRERNTDTQYF.

This clone appeared a single time. V and J are TRBV4-2 and TRBJ2-6; the match to TRBD2 covers 9 bases. The CDR3 is made up of 17 amino acids. Germline loops: CDR1 LGHNA, CDR2 YNFKEQ. After removal of 1 base from V and 2 bases from J, the junction contained 3 bases not matched to a gene. CDR3 protein: CASSQASGVTGANVLTF. DNA for the CDR3: TGTGCCAGCAGCCAAGCTAGCGGGGTAACTGGGGCCAACGTCCTGACTTTC.

V and J are TRBV19 and TRBJ1-5; 7 bases line up with TRBD1. Germline values: CDR1 LNHDA, CDR2 SQIVND (reference sequence). V gave up 6 bases and J gave up 2 bases; unmatched junction bases: 1. There are 13 residues in the CDR3. The CDR3 DNA reads as TGTGCCAGTAGAGACAGGGGCAATCAGCCCCAGCATTTT. Translation: CASRDRGNQPQHF.

In its sample, this clone was seen a few times. The rearrangement uses TRBV5-6 and TRBJ1-2, with 11 bases lining up with TRBD1. Unmatched junction bases numbered 9, after V lost 3 bases and J lost 8 bases. CDR1 SGHDT and CDR2 YYEEEE come from the germline V gene. The CDR3 has 15 residues. CDR3 in amino acids: CASSYPGQGVMGYTF. CDR3 nucleotide sequence: TGTGCCAGCAGCTACCCGGGACAGGGGGTGATGGGCTACACCTTC.

The rearrangement links TRBV7-9 to TRBJ2-7; the match to TRBD1 covers 7 bases. CDR1 and CDR2 (germline): SEHNR, FQNEAQ (reference sequence). This CDR3 region has 15 residues. Trimming took 6 bases from V and 1 from J; bases not matched to a gene: 9. CDR3 region: CASSFGQVSSYEQYF. CDR3 nucleotide sequence: TGTGCCAGCAGTTTCGGACAGGTATCGTCCTACGAGCAGTACTTC. Supplemented by reference TRBV7-9 and TRBJ2-7, the full variable domain reads DTGVSQNPRHKITKRGQNVTFRCDPISEHNRLYWYRQTLGQGPEFLTYFQNEAQLEKSRLLSDRFSAERPKGSFSTLEIQRTEQGDSAMYLCASSFGQVSSYEQYFGPGTRLTVT.

The V and J genes are TRBV28 and TRBJ1-2; TRBD1 agrees at 11 bases. Trimming at V came to 8 bases and at J to 1 base, leaving 9 bases not matched to a gene. Germline V lookup: CDR1 MDHEN, CDR2 SYDVKM. CDR3 size: 16 residues. In nucleotides, the CDR3 is TGTGCCAGCGGGGGGACAGGGGGTTTGGGTAACTATGGCTACACCTTC. Its protein is CASGGTGGLGNYGYTF.

V is TRBV5-4 and J is TRBJ2-2, with 9 bases fitting TRBD2. Germline CDR1 SGHNT, CDR2 YYREEE (reference sequence). After removal of 0 bases from V and 4 bases from J, the junction contained 4 bases not matched to a gene. CDR3 length: 16 residues. The CDR3 is CASSLAGGRATGELFF. In nucleotides, the CDR3 is TGTGCCAGCAGCTTGGCCGGCGGGAGGGCCACCGGGGAGCTGTTTTTT.

This chain links TRBV28 with TRBJ1-5; D not resolved. The CDR3 contains 14 residues. CDR1 is MDHEN, CDR2 SYDVKM, per germline. The germline V and J ends were trimmed by 1 base and 2 bases, with 6 bases remaining between them. CDR3 loop: CASSLSVGNQPQHF. CDR3 nucleotides: TGTGCCAGCAGTTTATCAGTCGGCAATCAGCCCCAGCATTTT.

This clone has only one observation. The V gene is TRBV2, the J gene TRBJ2-2; 7 bases match TRBD2. Germline V gives CDR1 SNHLY, CDR2 FYNNEI. The CDR3 is 16 residues long. J gave up 2 bases and V 4 bases, and 7 bases lay outside the gene matches. The CDR3 sequence: CASSVWGGRNTGELFF. The DNA of the CDR3 is TGTGCCAGCAGTGTATGGGGAGGGAGAAACACCGGGGAGCTGTTTTTT.

This chain joins TRBV18 and TRBJ2-7; 9 nucleotides agree with TRBD1. This CDR3 contains 15 residues. V was clipped by 1 base and J by 2 bases; unmatched bases: 3. The germline V gene encodes CDR1 KGHSH and CDR2 LQKENI. The CDR3 loop reads CASSPRGTGTYEQYF. As DNA, the CDR3 is TGTGCCAGCTCACCACGTGGGACAGGGACCTACGAGCAGTACTTC.

This clone was detected once. This chain uses TRBV5-4 with TRBJ2-7, with 10 nucleotides matching TRBD2. Per germline, CDR1 SGHNT and CDR2 YYREEE (reference sequence). The CDR3 length is 15 residues. V lost 3 bases and J lost 0; bases outside the gene matches: 3. The CDR3 DNA sequence: TGTGCCAGCAGCTACCTAGCGGGAGACTCCTACGAGCAGTACTTC. Encoded protein: CASSYLAGDSYEQYF. Variable domain in full (rest from reference TRBV5-4 and TRBJ2-7): ETGVTQSPTHLIKTRGQQVTLRCSSQSGHNTVSWYQQALGQGPQFIFQYYREEENGRGNFPPRFSGLQFPNYSSELNVNALELDDSALYLCASSYLAGDSYEQYFGPGTRLTVT.

The chain recombines TRBV19 with TRBJ2-5; the D gene is possibly TRBD1 (5 bases). The CDR3 runs 15 residues. Germline CDR1 LNHDA, CDR2 SQIVND (reference sequence). The V gene lost 5 bases and the J gene lost 5 bases, with 18 bases spanning the gap. CDR3 coding DNA: TGTGCCAGTAGTCCGGTAGTGTGGGGCCGGGAGACCCAGTACTTC. Its translation is CASSPVVWGRETQYF.

This sequence joins TRBV24-1 and TRBJ2-2; D not resolved. Deletions cut 3 bases from V and 9 bases from J, with 19 bases between. The CDR3 sequence is 16 residues long. Germline CDR1 is KGHDR and CDR2 is SFDVKD. The CDR3: CATSDPSTATGWELFF. The CDR3, as DNA: TGTGCCACCAGTGATCCGTCGACGGCGACTGGCTGGGAGCTGTTTTTT.

The chain uses TRBV6-1 and TRBJ2-5; possibly TRBD2 for D (6 bases). The germline gives CDR1 MNHNS, CDR2 SASEGT. This CDR3 spans 15 amino acids. V dropped 0 bases and J dropped 5 bases, with 13 bases sitting between them. CDR3 in amino acids: CASSEAPTRRETQYF. For the CDR3, the DNA is TGTGCCAGCAGTGAAGCCCCGACTAGACGCGAGACCCAGTACTTC.

The chain links TRBV27 to TRBJ2-7; D ambiguous. Germline CDR1 and CDR2: MNHEY and SMNVEV (reference sequence). This CDR3 has 14 residues. Deletions cut 0 bases from V and 7 bases from J, with 13 bases between. CDR3 DNA sequence: TGTGCCAGCAGTTTATCCCCAGGCACCCTTGAGCAGTACTTC. Amino acid sequence: CASSLSPGTLEQYF.

CDR3 DNA: TGTGCCAGCAGCCCCCGGTACCAAGAGACCCAGTACTTC. Protein product: CASSPRYQETQYF. This chain connects TRBV11-2 to TRBJ2-5; D gene ambiguous. Trimming stripped 5 bases from V and 0 bases from J, with 7 bases between. The germline V gene encodes CDR1 SGHAT and CDR2 FQNNGV. The CDR3 spans 13 residues.

For this clone: One junction end does not reproduce the germline sequence, and a read error may be involved. V gene TRBV4-1 combines with J gene TRBJ1-2, with D tentatively TRBD1 (5 bases). The CDR3 spans 14 residues. Germline V gene data show CDR1 as MGHRA and CDR2 as YSYEKL. CDR3 in DNA: TGCGCCAGCAGCCAAGAAGGAGAACTCAGGGCGAGTTCCTTC. It specifies CASSQEGELRASSF.

The chain combines TRBV7-9 with TRBJ1-5; 10 bases match TRBD1. The germline gives CDR1 SEHNR, CDR2 FQNEAQ (reference sequence). V was clipped by 3 bases and J by 6 bases; unmatched bases: 5. The CDR3 spans 15 residues. CDR3 in amino acids: CASSFGTGESQPQHF. The CDR3 DNA sequence: TGTGCCAGCAGCTTTGGGACAGGGGAAAGTCAGCCCCAGCATTTT.

The chain combines TRBV9 with TRBJ1-1, with D hard to call. Germline CDR1 SGDLS, CDR2 YYNGEE. The CDR3 is made up of 13 amino acids. Deletions cut 5 bases from V and 0 bases from J, with 8 bases between. The CDR3, as DNA: TGTGCCAGCAGGGGCTACCTGAACACTGAAGCTTTCTTT. Translating gives CASRGYLNTEAFF.

This rearrangement joins TRBV28 to TRBJ2-7; 8 positions agree with TRBD1. The trim removed 5 bases at V and 3 bases at J, leaving 9 bases unmatched. Germline CDR1 is MDHEN and CDR2 is SYDVKM. CDR3 length equals 15 residues. Here the CDR3 DNA reads TGTGCCAGCAGTGTCGCCGGGACAGGCCTCTACGAGCAGTACTTC. It is translated as CASSVAGTGLYEQYF.